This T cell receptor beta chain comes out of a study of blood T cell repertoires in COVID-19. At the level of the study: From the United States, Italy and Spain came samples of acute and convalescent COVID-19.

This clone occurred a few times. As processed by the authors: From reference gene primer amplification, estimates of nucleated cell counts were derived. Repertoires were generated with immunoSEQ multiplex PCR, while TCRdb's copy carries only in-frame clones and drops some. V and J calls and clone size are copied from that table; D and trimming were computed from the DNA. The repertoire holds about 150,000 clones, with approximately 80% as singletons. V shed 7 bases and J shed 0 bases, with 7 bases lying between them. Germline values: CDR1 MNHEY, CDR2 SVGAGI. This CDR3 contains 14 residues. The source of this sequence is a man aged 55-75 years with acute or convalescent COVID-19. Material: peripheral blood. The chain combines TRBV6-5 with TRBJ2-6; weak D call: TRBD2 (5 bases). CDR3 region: CASKSGSGANVLTF. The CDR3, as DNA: TGTGCCAGCAAGAGCGGCTCTGGGGCCAACGTCCTGACTTTC.